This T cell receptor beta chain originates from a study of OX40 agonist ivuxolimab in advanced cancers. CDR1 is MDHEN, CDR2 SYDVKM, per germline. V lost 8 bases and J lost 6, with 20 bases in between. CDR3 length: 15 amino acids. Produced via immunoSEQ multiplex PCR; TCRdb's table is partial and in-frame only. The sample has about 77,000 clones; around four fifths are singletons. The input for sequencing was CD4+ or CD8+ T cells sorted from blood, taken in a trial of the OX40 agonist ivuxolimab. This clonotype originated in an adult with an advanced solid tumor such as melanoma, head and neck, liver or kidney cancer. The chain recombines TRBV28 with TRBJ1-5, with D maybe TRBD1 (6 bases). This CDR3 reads CASVWGAPKGQPQHF. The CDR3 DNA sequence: TGTGCCAGCGTCTGGGGGGCCCCTAAAGGTCAGCCCCAGCATTTT. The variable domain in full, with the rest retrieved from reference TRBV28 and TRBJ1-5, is DVKVTQSSRYLVKRTGEKVFLECVQDMDHENMFWYRQDPGLGLRLIYFSYDVKMKEKGDIPEGYSVSREKKERFSLILESASTNQTSMYLCASVWGAPKGQPQHFGDGTRLSIL.